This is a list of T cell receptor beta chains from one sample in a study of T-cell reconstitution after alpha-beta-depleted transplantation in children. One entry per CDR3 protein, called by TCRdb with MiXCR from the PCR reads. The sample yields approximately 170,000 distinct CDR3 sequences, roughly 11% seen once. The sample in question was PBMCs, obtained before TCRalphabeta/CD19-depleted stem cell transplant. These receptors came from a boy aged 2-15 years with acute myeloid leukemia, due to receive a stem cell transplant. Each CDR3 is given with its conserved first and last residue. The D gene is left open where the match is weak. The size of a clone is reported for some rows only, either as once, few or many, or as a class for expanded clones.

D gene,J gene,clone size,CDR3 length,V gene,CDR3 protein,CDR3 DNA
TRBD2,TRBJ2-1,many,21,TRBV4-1,CASSQRGRTSGSSSSYNEQFF,TGCGCCAGCAGCCAAAGGGGCCGGACTAGCGGGAGTTCGAGCTCCTACAATGAGCAGTTCTTC
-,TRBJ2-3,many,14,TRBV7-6,CASSLELAADTQYF,TGTGCCAGCAGCTTAGAGTTGGCGGCAGATACGCAGTATTTT
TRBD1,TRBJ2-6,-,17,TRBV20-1,CCAGPDTGATGSNVLTF,TGCTGTGCTGGCCCAGATACAGGGGCGACTGGGTCCAACGTCCTGACTTTC
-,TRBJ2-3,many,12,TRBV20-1,CSATSLTDTQYF,TGCAGTGCTACCAGCCTGACAGATACGCAGTATTTT
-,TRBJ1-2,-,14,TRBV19,CASGTRDGGYGYTF,TGTGCCAGTGGTACTAGGGACGGCGGCTATGGCTACACCTTC
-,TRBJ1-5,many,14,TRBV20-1,CSAREGYSNQPQHF,TGCAGTGCTAGAGAGGGTTATAGCAATCAGCCCCAGCATTTT
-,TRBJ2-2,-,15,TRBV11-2,CASSSSIPGTGELFF,TGTGCCAGCAGTTCCTCGATCCCAGGAACCGGGGAGCTGTTTTTT
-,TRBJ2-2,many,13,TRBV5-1,CASSYRNTGELFF,TGCGCCAGCAGCTACAGAAACACCGGGGAGCTGTTTTTT
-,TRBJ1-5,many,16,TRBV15,CATSRDPTASNQPQHF,TGTGCCACCAGCAGAGATCCGACGGCGAGCAATCAGCCCCAGCATTTT
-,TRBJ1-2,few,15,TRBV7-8,CASSLVAAHIYGYTF,TGTGCCAGCAGCTTAGTGGCGGCGCACATCTATGGCTACACCTTC
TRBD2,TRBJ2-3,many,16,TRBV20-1,CSATSREEAVPDTQYF,TGCAGTGCTACCAGTCGGGAGGAGGCTGTTCCAGATACGCAGTATTTT
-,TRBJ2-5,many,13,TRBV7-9,CASSLSGQETQYF,TGTGCCAGCAGCTTATCCGGTCAAGAGACCCAGTACTTC
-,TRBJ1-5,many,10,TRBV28,CASSNQPQHF,TGTGCCAGCAGCAATCAGCCCCAGCATTTT
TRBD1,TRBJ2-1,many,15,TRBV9,CASTPRDSPYNEQFF,TGTGCCAGCACTCCAAGGGACAGCCCCTACAATGAGCAGTTCTTC
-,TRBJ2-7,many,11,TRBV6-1,CASSEVVWQYF,TGTGCCAGCAGTGAGGTGGTATGGCAGTACTTC
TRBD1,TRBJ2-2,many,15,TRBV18,CASSPPGQRTGELFF,TGTGCCAGCTCACCCCCGGGACAGCGCACCGGGGAGCTGTTTTTT
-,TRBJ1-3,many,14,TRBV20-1,CSASSGKFGNTIYF,TGCAGTGCTAGCAGCGGGAAGTTCGGAAACACCATATATTTT
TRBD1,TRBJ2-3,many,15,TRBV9,CASSGRDRGPDTQYF,TGTGCCAGCAGCGGCCGGGACAGGGGGCCAGATACGCAGTATTTT
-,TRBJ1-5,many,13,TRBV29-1,CSVGQGIGQPQHF,TGCAGCGTTGGGCAGGGTATAGGTCAGCCCCAGCATTTT
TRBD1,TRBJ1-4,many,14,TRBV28,CASNDQGGGEKLFF,TGTGCCAGCAACGATCAGGGGGGAGGAGAAAAACTGTTTTTT
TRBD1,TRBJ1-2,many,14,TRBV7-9,CASSLTGGFYGYTF,TGTGCCAGCAGCCTGACAGGGGGATTTTATGGCTACACCTTC
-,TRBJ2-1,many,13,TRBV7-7,CASSSPAGNEQFF,TGTGCCAGCTCTTCCCCGGCGGGGAATGAGCAGTTCTTC
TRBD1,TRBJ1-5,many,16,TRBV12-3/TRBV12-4,CASSLGTASSNQPQHF,TGTGCCAGCAGTCTCGGGACAGCATCTAGCAATCAGCCCCAGCATTTT
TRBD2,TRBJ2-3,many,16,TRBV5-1,CASSLGLRGAGDTQYF,TGCGCCAGCAGCTTGGGGCTGCGGGGGGCAGGGGATACGCAGTATTTT
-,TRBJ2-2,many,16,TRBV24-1,CATSDEGFANTGELFF,TGTGCCACCAGTGATGAGGGGTTCGCGAACACCGGGGAGCTGTTTTTT
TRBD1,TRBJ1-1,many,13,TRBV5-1,CASSETGVTEAFF,TGCGCCAGCAGCGAGACAGGGGTCACTGAAGCTTTCTTT
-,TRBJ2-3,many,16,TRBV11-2,CASSLDTRLLKDTQYF,TGTGCCAGCAGCTTAGATACTCGGCTGCTCAAGGATACGCAGTATTTT
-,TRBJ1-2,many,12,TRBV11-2,CASSLASIGYTF,TGTGCCAGCAGCTTAGCAAGCATCGGCTACACCTTC
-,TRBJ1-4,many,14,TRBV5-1,CASSFGGGGEKLFF,TGCGCCAGCAGCTTCGGGGGAGGTGGGGAAAAACTGTTTTTT
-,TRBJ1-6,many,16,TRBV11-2,CASSSLVRGGDSPLHF,TGTGCCAGCAGCTCCCTAGTAAGGGGGGGAGATTCACCCCTCCACTTT
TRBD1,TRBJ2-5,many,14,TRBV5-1,CASSPDRGQETQYF,TGCGCCAGCAGTCCGGACAGGGGCCAAGAGACCCAGTACTTC
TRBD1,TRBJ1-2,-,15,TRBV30,CAWAPGTGVIYGYTF,TGTGCCTGGGCCCCCGGGACAGGGGTTATTTATGGCTACACCTTC
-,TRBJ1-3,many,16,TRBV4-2,CASSQVWRGAGNTIYF,TGTGCCAGCAGCCAAGTTTGGAGGGGGGCGGGAAACACCATATATTTT
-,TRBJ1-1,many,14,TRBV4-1,CASRESVMNTEAFF,TGCGCCAGCAGAGAATCTGTAATGAACACTGAAGCTTTCTTT
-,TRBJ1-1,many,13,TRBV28,CASTGGGSTEAFF,TGTGCCAGCACGGGGGGCGGTAGCACTGAAGCTTTCTTT
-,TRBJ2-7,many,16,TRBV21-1,CASSKAQGGLGYEQYF,TGTGCCAGCAGCAAAGCACAGGGCGGGCTGGGCTACGAGCAGTACTTC